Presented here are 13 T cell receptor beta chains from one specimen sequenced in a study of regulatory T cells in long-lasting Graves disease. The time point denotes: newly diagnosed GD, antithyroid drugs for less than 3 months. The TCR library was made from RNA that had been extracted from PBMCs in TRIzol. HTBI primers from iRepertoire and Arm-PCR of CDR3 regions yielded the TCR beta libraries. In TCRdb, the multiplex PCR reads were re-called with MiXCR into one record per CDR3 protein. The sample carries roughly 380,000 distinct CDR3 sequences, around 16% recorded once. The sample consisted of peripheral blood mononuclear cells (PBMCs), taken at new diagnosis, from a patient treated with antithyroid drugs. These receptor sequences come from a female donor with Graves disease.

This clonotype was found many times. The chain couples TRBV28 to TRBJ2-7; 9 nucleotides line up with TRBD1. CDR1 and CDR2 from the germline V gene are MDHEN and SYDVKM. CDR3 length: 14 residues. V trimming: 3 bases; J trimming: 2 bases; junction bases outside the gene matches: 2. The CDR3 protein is CASSLGTGTYEQYF. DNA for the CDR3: TGTGCCAGCAGTTTGGGGACAGGGACCTACGAGCAGTACTTC. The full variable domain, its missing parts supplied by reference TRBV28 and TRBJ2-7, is DVKVTQSSRYLVKRTGEKVFLECVQDMDHENMFWYRQDPGLGLRLIYFSYDVKMKEKGDIPEGYSVSREKKERFSLILESASTNQTSMYLCASSLGTGTYEQYFGPGTRLTVT.

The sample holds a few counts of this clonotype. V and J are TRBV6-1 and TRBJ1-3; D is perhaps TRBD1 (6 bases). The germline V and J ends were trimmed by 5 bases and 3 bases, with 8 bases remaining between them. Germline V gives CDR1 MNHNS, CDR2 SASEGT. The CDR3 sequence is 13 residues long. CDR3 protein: CASSTGFGNTIYF. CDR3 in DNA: TGTGCCAGCAGTACAGGGTTTGGAAACACCATATATTTT.

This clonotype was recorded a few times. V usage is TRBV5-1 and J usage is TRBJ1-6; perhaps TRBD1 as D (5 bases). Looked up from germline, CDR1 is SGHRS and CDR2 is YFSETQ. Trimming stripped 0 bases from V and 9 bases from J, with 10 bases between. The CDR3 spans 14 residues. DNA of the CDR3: TGCGCCAGCAGCTTGGGGAGCACAGGTTCACCCCTCCACTTT. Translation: CASSLGSTGSPLHF.

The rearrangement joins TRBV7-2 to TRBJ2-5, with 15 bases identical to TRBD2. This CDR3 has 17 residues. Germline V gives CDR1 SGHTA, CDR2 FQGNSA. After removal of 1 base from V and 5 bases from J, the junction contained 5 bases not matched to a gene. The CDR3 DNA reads TGTGCCAGCAGCTTAGGGACTAGCGGGGGGGCCTGCGAGACCCAGTACTTC. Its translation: CASSLGTSGGACETQYF.

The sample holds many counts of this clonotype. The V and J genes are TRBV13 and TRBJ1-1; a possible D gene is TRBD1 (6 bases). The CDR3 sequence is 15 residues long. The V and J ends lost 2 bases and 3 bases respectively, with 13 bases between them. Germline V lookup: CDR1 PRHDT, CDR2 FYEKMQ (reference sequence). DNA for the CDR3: TGTGCCAGCAGCTTAAGAAGCCGGACAGACACTGAAGCTTTCTTT. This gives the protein CASSLRSRTDTEAFF. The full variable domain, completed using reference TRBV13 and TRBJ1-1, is AAGVIQSPRHLIKEKRETATLKCYPIPRHDTVYWYQQGPGQDPQFLISFYEKMQSDKGSIPDRFSAQQFSDYHSELNMSSLELGDSALYFCASSLRSRTDTEAFFGQGTRLTVV.

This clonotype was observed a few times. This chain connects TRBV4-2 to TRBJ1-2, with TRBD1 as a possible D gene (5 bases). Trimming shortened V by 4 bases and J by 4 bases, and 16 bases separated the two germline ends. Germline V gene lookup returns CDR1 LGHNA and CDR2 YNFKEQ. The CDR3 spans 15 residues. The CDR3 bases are TGTGCCAGCAGCCCCGGATTAAGGGGCACCTATGGCTACACCTTC. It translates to CASSPGLRGTYGYTF.

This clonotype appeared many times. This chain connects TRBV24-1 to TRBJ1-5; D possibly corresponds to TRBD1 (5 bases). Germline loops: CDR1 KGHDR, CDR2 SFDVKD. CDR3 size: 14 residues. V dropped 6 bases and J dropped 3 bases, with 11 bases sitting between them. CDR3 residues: CATSLAGPNQPQHF. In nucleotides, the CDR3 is TGTGCCACCAGTCTAGCAGGGCCCAATCAGCCCCAGCATTTT.

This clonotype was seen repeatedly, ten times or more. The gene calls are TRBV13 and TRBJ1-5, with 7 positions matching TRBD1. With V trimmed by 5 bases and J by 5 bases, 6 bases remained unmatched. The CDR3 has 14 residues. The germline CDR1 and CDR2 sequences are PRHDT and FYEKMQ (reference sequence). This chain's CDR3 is CASSGGGRDQPQHF. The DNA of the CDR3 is TGTGCCAGCAGCGGAGGGGGCAGAGATCAGCCCCAGCATTTT. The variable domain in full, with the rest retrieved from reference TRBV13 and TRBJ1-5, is AAGVIQSPRHLIKEKRETATLKCYPIPRHDTVYWYQQGPGQDPQFLISFYEKMQSDKGSIPDRFSAQQFSDYHSELNMSSLELGDSALYFCASSGGGRDQPQHFGDGTRLSIL.

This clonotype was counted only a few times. The CDR3 coding sequence is TGCGCCAGCAGCCAAGATGTGGCGGGACTTAGTAATTCACCCCTCCACTTT. Encoded protein: CASSQDVAGLSNSPLHF. The V and J genes are TRBV4-1 and TRBJ1-6, with D tentatively TRBD1 (5 bases). Trimming left V 0 bases short and J 6 bases short, with 15 bases between. Germline V gives CDR1 MGHRA, CDR2 YSYEKL. CDR3 length: 17 residues.

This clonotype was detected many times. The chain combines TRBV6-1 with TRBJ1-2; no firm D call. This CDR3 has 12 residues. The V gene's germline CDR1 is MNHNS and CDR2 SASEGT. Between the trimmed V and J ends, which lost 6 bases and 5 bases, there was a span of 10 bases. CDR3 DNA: TGTGCCAGCAGCGCCCGACTTTATGGCTACACCTTC. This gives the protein CASSARLYGYTF.

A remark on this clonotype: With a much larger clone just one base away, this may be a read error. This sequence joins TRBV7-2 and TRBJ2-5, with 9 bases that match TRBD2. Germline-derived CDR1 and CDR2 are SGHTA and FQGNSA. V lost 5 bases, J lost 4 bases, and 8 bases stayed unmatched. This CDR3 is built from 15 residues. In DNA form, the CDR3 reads TGTGCCAGCAGCCATCCAGCGGGAGGAGGAGAGACCCAGTACTTC. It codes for CASSHPAGGGETQYF.

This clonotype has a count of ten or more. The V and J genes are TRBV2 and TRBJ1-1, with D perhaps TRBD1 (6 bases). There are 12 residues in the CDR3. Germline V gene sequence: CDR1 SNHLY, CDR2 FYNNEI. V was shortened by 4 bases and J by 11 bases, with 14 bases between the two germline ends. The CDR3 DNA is TGTGCCAGCAGTGGACAGGTCAACGAGGCTTTCTTT. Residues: CASSGQVNEAFF.

CDR3 DNA sequence: TGTGCCAGCAGTCCCCGAGGGGGACAAGATACGCAGTATTTT. It translates to CASSPRGGQDTQYF. This rearrangement joins TRBV27 to TRBJ2-3; possible D gene TRBD1, 6 bases. The CDR3 covers 14 residues. V lost 5 bases, J lost 5 bases, and 14 bases lay in between. From germline, CDR1 is MNHEY and CDR2 SMNVEV (reference sequence).